The entry below gives a single TCR beta chain sequence along with its context. Authors' methods: Amplification of reference gene primers was used by the study to estimate nucleated cell counts. Sequencing was performed with immunoSEQ multiplex PCR; in TCRdb, only in-frame clones are kept and a portion is missing. That table furnishes V, J and clone size, whereas the DNA furnished D and trimming. The repertoire holds 90,000 to 150,000 clones, with 80% to 90% as singletons. Germline V lookup: CDR1 SNHLY, CDR2 FYNNEI. Trimming shortened V by 1 base and J by 0 bases, and 12 bases separated the two germline ends. The CDR3 is made up of 16 amino acids. This sample is part of a study of blood T cell repertoires in COVID-19. About the research overall: Acute and convalescent COVID-19 samples came from the United States, Italy and Spain. PBMCs, B-cell-depleted T cells, or T cells were the source of the cDNA or gDNA that made up the material.

The TCR comes from a human donor with acute or convalescent COVID-19. The donor label of this sample is uncertain. The material sequenced was peripheral blood. This chain links TRBV2 with TRBJ1-1, with TRBD1 as a possible D gene (6 bases). Here the CDR3 DNA reads TGTGCCAGCAGTGAAGATGGGAGGGGGATGAACACTGAAGCTTTCTTT. Protein: CASSEDGRGMNTEAFF.